The rows below give T cell receptor beta chains drawn from one sample of a study of blood T cell repertoires in COVID-19. Measured with immunoSEQ multiplex PCR; TCRdb has only the in-frame clones, and not every one. The table lists about 530,000 clones, 70% to 90% of them singletons, with under 8.5% in the top ten. The sample taken for sequencing was peripheral blood. All receptors derive from a woman aged 45-65 years with COVID-19, enrolled during active disease. The CDR3 runs from the conserved cysteine through the conserved F or W. Each record gives: CDR3 protein, V gene, J gene, clone size. Some rows have no size entry. The others give once, few or many, or a class for an expanded clone.

CDR3aa: CASSRGTGLEQYF
v_gene: TRBV2
j_gene: TRBJ2-7
abundance: -

CDR3aa: CASRLTGYNSPLHF
v_gene: TRBV6-5
j_gene: TRBJ1-6
abundance: -

CDR3aa: CASSLRKQGGYTF
v_gene: TRBV7-8
j_gene: TRBJ1-2
abundance: -

CDR3aa: CASSPRTGDGYTF
v_gene: TRBV5-6
j_gene: TRBJ1-2
abundance: -

CDR3aa: CASSLDMNTEAFF
v_gene: TRBV7-9
j_gene: TRBJ1-1
abundance: -

CDR3aa: CASSLSWAAGENTF
v_gene: TRBV11-2
j_gene: TRBJ1-2
abundance: -

CDR3aa: CASTLTQGSEAFF
v_gene: TRBV27
j_gene: TRBJ1-1
abundance: -

CDR3aa: CASSQGRDSSYEQYF
v_gene: TRBV3-1/TRBV3-2
j_gene: TRBJ2-7
abundance: -

CDR3aa: CASSLGLDETQYF
v_gene: TRBV14
j_gene: TRBJ2-5
abundance: -

CDR3aa: CASSHGSYGTGGSVNEKLFF
v_gene: TRBV5-1
j_gene: TRBJ1-4
abundance: once

CDR3aa: CASSQGTPPYEQYF
v_gene: TRBV14
j_gene: TRBJ2-7
abundance: -

CDR3aa: CASSLDPSSYNEQFF
v_gene: TRBV5-1
j_gene: TRBJ2-1
abundance: -

CDR3aa: CASLPGTSGGDGELFF
v_gene: TRBV7-8
j_gene: TRBJ2-2
abundance: few

CDR3aa: CASSFGTPRTEAFF
v_gene: TRBV13
j_gene: TRBJ1-1
abundance: -

CDR3aa: CASSLEGQGAVNSPLHF
v_gene: TRBV5-1
j_gene: TRBJ1-6
abundance: -

CDR3aa: CSASLTENQPQHF
v_gene: TRBV20-1
j_gene: TRBJ1-5
abundance: -

CDR3aa: CASSLRGGTEAFF
v_gene: TRBV11-3
j_gene: TRBJ1-1
abundance: -

CDR3aa: CAWSGSEKLFF
v_gene: TRBV30
j_gene: TRBJ1-4
abundance: -

CDR3aa: CASSYLPPAGHTEAFF
v_gene: TRBV11-2
j_gene: TRBJ1-1
abundance: -

CDR3aa: CASSLEGGTGPNYGYTF
v_gene: TRBV13
j_gene: TRBJ1-2
abundance: -

CDR3aa: CASSPTVAGVDYGYTF
v_gene: TRBV18
j_gene: TRBJ1-2
abundance: -

CDR3aa: CASSGTGSGYTF
v_gene: TRBV9
j_gene: TRBJ1-2
abundance: -

CDR3aa: CASSEAGRATQYF
v_gene: TRBV6-1
j_gene: TRBJ2-5
abundance: -

CDR3aa: CASSSDSSRGTEAFF
v_gene: TRBV7-2
j_gene: TRBJ1-1
abundance: -

CDR3aa: CASSFRPDRGNTEAFF
v_gene: TRBV28
j_gene: TRBJ1-1
abundance: once

CDR3aa: CAWSHENRGRDSYNSPLHF
v_gene: TRBV30
j_gene: TRBJ1-6
abundance: -

CDR3aa: CASSLAAKMNTEAFF
v_gene: TRBV5-8
j_gene: TRBJ1-1
abundance: once

CDR3aa: CASSRGLGGSEQFF
v_gene: TRBV7-3
j_gene: TRBJ2-1
abundance: -

CDR3aa: CASSRGSGNTIYF
v_gene: TRBV5-6
j_gene: TRBJ1-3
abundance: once